A selection of T cell receptor beta chains follows, all from one sample in a study of blood T cell repertoires in COVID-19. The method was immunoSEQ multiplex PCR; TCRdb's version includes in-frame clones alone and lacks a portion of them. The table lists around 60,000 clones, 85% to 90% of them singletons. The sample comprised peripheral blood. The source is a man aged 55 to 70 with active COVID-19. The CDR3 runs from the conserved cysteine through the conserved F or W. D genes are given only for firm matches. Not all rows give a size; the values are once, few, many and, for expanded clones, a class.

clone_size	v_call	d_call	j_call	cdr3_aa	cdr3_nt
-	TRBV11-2	TRBD2	TRBJ2-1	CASSLGLGVYNEQFF	TGTGCCAGCAGCCTGGGACTAGGGGTCTACAATGAGCAGTTCTTC
-	TRBV6-5	-	TRBJ2-7	CASSYGTGIYEQYF	TGTGCCAGCAGTTATGGTACAGGTATCTACGAGCAGTACTTC
-	TRBV18	-	TRBJ2-3	CASSPIQGQDTQYF	TGTGCCAGCTCACCAATCCAGGGGCAAGATACGCAGTATTTT
-	TRBV12-3/TRBV12-4	-	TRBJ2-5	CASSPEAVGTQYF	TGTGCCAGCAGCCCTGAAGCCGTCGGGACCCAGTACTTC
-	TRBV19	-	TRBJ2-1	CASQRERSINEQFF	TGTGCCAGCCAGAGGGAACGCAGCATCAATGAGCAGTTCTTC
-	TRBV5-3	-	TRBJ2-2	CARSSRQDHTGELFF	TGTGCCAGAAGCTCCCGACAGGACCACACCGGGGAGCTGTTTTTT
once	TRBV7-2	-	TRBJ2-1	CASSLGLWFDEQFF	TGTGCCAGCAGCTTAGGGCTGTGGTTCGATGAGCAGTTCTTC
-	TRBV6-5	TRBD1	TRBJ1-2	CASSYLIGTVDGYTF	TGTGCCAGCAGTTACCTAATCGGGACAGTCGATGGCTACACCTTC
-	TRBV29-1	TRBD1	TRBJ2-5	CSVEDLGTGETQYF	TGCAGCGTTGAAGATCTGGGGACAGGAGAGACCCAGTACTTC
-	TRBV7-3	TRBD1	TRBJ2-1	CASGPTGNNEQFF	TGTGCCAGCGGACCGACAGGGAACAATGAGCAGTTCTTC
-	TRBV7-6	-	TRBJ1-1	CASSLAGGVGTEAFF	TGTGCCAGCAGCTTAGCCGGGGGGGTTGGCACTGAAGCTTTCTTT
-	TRBV2	-	TRBJ2-6	CASRGLAAGANVLTF	TGTGCCAGCAGGGGCCTAGCAGCTGGGGCCAACGTCCTGACTTTC
-	TRBV6-5	-	TRBJ2-3	CASRWGTDTDTQYF	TGTGCCAGCAGATGGGGGACTGACACAGATACGCAGTATTTT
once	TRBV6-5	-	TRBJ2-3	CASTLRWGDTDTQYF	TGTGCCAGCACATTACGGTGGGGGGACACAGATACGCAGTATTTT
-	TRBV19	TRBD2	TRBJ2-7	CASSIASGGYEQYF	TGTGCCAGTAGTATAGCAAGCGGGGGCTACGAGCAGTACTTC
once	TRBV4-3	TRBD1	TRBJ2-6	CASSQAGNRGSGANVLTF	TGCGCCAGCAGCCAAGCTGGGAACAGGGGGTCTGGGGCCAACGTCCTGACTTTC
-	TRBV19	-	TRBJ2-1	CASARDSKSNEQFF	TGTGCCAGTGCCCGGGACTCCAAATCCAATGAGCAGTTCTTC
-	TRBV12-3/TRBV12-4	-	TRBJ1-5	CASSLTADQPQHF	TGTGCCAGCAGCCTGACAGCAGATCAGCCCCAGCATTTT
-	TRBV9	-	TRBJ2-6	CASSAVDNGANVLTF	TGTGCCAGCAGCGCGGTTGATAATGGGGCCAACGTCCTGACTTTC
-	TRBV7-2	TRBD2	TRBJ2-1	CASSLAFSLAGNEQFF	TGTGCCAGCAGCTTAGCGTTCTCCCTAGCGGGCAATGAGCAGTTCTTC
once	TRBV6-5	-	TRBJ2-5	CASSTGTNEGETQYF	TGTGCCAGCAGCACCGGGACAAACGAGGGAGAGACCCAGTACTTC
-	TRBV3-1/TRBV3-2	-	TRBJ1-2	CASSPDTYRLYTF	TGTGCCAGCAGCCCAGACACCTACAGGCTCTACACCTTC
-	TRBV5-4	TRBD2	TRBJ2-5	CASSGVREGRETQYF	TGTGCCAGCAGCGGAGTGCGGGAGGGTCGAGAGACCCAGTACTTC
-	TRBV19	TRBD1	TRBJ1-2	CASRPGTANYGYTF	TGTGCCAGTAGGCCCGGGACAGCCAACTATGGCTACACCTTC
-	TRBV28	-	TRBJ2-3	CASSPTGEGTDTQYF	TGTGCCAGCAGCCCGACGGGGGAGGGCACAGATACGCAGTATTTT
-	TRBV5-1	-	TRBJ2-7	CASSLGRGGYEQYF	TGCGCCAGCAGCTTGGGCAGGGGCGGTTACGAGCAGTACTTC
-	TRBV19	-	TRBJ2-3	CASSAYLTTSTDTQYF	TGTGCCAGTAGTGCCTACTTAACCACTAGCACAGATACGCAGTATTTT
-	TRBV21-1	-	TRBJ2-1	CASSKAGTSGIYNEQFF	TGTGCCAGCAGCAAAGCAGGGACTAGCGGGATATACAATGAGCAGTTCTTC
few	TRBV7-8	-	TRBJ1-1	CASSLEPRPNFEAFF	TGTGCCAGCAGCTTAGAGCCGCGGCCGAATTTTGAAGCTTTCTTT
-	TRBV5-5	TRBD2	TRBJ2-1	CASSNIILAGRPGNEQFF	TGTGCCAGCAGCAACATTATACTAGCGGGACGGCCGGGGAATGAGCAGTTCTTC
few	TRBV7-2	-	TRBJ1-5	CASSRKGGQPQHF	TGTGCCAGCAGCCGAAAGGGAGGGCAGCCCCAGCATTTT
-	TRBV29-1	TRBD2	TRBJ2-1	CSVHGLAGGYNEQFF	TGCAGCGTCCACGGACTAGCGGGAGGTTACAATGAGCAGTTCTTC
-	TRBV9	-	TRBJ1-2	CASSPNNRIGYGYTF	TGTGCCAGCAGCCCCAATAACAGGATAGGATATGGCTACACCTTC
-	TRBV11-3	-	TRBJ2-2	CASRGGPTGELFF	TGTGCCAGCAGGGGAGGACCTACCGGGGAGCTGTTTTTT
few	TRBV7-8	-	TRBJ1-1	CASSFRGSPEAFF	TGTGCCAGCAGCTTCAGGGGTAGCCCTGAAGCTTTCTTT
-	TRBV7-3	TRBD2	TRBJ2-2	CASSLPIGGGLTGELFF	TGTGCCAGCAGCTTACCCATCGGCGGGGGGCTAACCGGGGAGCTGTTTTTT
-	TRBV6-4	TRBD1	TRBJ2-3	CASTPGQGVADTQYF	TGTGCCAGCACCCCGGGACAGGGGGTGGCAGATACGCAGTATTTT
-	TRBV12-3/TRBV12-4	TRBD1	TRBJ1-6	CASSLQGDSPLHF	TGTGCCAGCAGTCTTCAGGGGGATTCACCCCTCCACTTT
-	TRBV5-5	-	TRBJ2-7	CASGRGGGVTYEQYF	TGTGCCAGCGGAAGGGGGGGAGGAGTTACCTACGAGCAGTACTTC
once	TRBV5-1	TRBD1	TRBJ2-7	CASSGTVSYEQYF	TGCGCCAGCAGCGGGACAGTTTCCTACGAGCAGTACTTC
-	TRBV7-2	-	TRBJ2-1	CASSPSSVYNEQFF	TGTGCCAGCAGCCCCTCTAGCGTTTACAATGAGCAGTTCTTC
once	TRBV30	-	TRBJ2-1	CAWSVSTRSKAVQFF	TGTGCCTGGAGTGTTTCAACCCGGTCTAAAGCGGTGCAGTTCTTC
-	TRBV28	-	TRBJ2-3	CASSRSPDIDTQYF	TGTGCCAGCAGTCGGTCCCCCGATATAGATACGCAGTATTTT
-	TRBV15	-	TRBJ2-7	CATSRGSNSYEQYF	TGTGCCACCAGCAGAGGTAGTAACTCCTACGAGCAGTACTTC
-	TRBV5-1	TRBD1	TRBJ1-1	CASSPEYGQGGGNTEAFF	TGCGCCAGCAGCCCAGAATACGGACAGGGAGGAGGAAACACTGAAGCTTTCTTT
-	TRBV19	TRBD2	TRBJ2-2	CASRPPRRGNREELFF	TGTGCCAGTAGACCCCCGCGGCGGGGGAACCGGGAGGAGCTGTTTTTT
once	TRBV6-4	-	TRBJ2-2	CASSESSGTNTGELFF	TGTGCCAGCAGTGAGAGTTCCGGGACAAACACCGGGGAGCTGTTTTTT
-	TRBV2	-	TRBJ2-6	CASSEEGTRLLSGANVLTF	TGTGCCAGCAGTGAAGAGGGGACTCGCCTCCTCTCTGGGGCCAACGTCCTGACTTTC
-	TRBV28	-	TRBJ2-7	CASSPTAYEQYF	TGTGCCAGCAGTCCGACTGCTTACGAGCAGTACTTC
-	TRBV7-3	-	TRBJ2-5	CASSPGASPSETQYF	TGTGCCAGCAGCCCAGGGGCTAGCCCCTCGGAGACCCAGTACTTC
-	TRBV6-1	-	TRBJ2-2	CASSELGGPAWGGELFF	TGTGCCAGCAGTGAACTCGGGGGACCCGCCTGGGGCGGGGAGCTGTTTTTT
-	TRBV5-1	TRBD1	TRBJ2-3	CASTIPQGASDTQYF	TGCGCCAGCACCATTCCACAGGGGGCTTCAGATACGCAGTATTTT
-	TRBV5-4	-	TRBJ1-3	CASSSPGGSGNTIYF	TGTGCCAGCAGCAGCCCCGGGGGATCTGGAAACACCATATATTTT
-	TRBV6-1	TRBD2	TRBJ2-1	CASSEFRDWGLAGADEQFF	TGTGCCAGCAGTGAGTTTCGGGACTGGGGACTAGCGGGAGCGGATGAGCAGTTCTTC
-	TRBV7-3	-	TRBJ1-2	CASSLDRDYGYTF	TGTGCCAGCAGCCTCGACAGAGACTATGGCTACACCTTC
-	TRBV14	-	TRBJ1-1	CASSQDRRRAGMNTEAFF	TGTGCCAGCAGCCAAGATCGCCGGAGGGCCGGTATGAACACTGAAGCTTTCTTT
-	TRBV9	-	TRBJ2-2	CASSVAGGELFF	TGTGCCAGCAGCGTAGCAGGCGGGGAGCTGTTTTTT
-	TRBV27	-	TRBJ2-3	CASSLGTSDTDTQYF	TGTGCCAGCAGTTTAGGGACTTCGGACACAGATACGCAGTATTTT
-	TRBV14	-	TRBJ1-2	CASSQGPSPGDGYTF	TGTGCCAGCAGCCAAGGTCCGTCTCCAGGGGATGGCTACACCTTC